The 28 T cell receptor beta chains in this list originate from one sample, sequenced in a study of response to subunit inactivated influenza vaccine. Via MiXCR, TCRdb re-called the RT-PCR reads, giving one row per CDR3 protein. The data contain some 160,000 distinct CDR3 sequences, roughly a tenth of them singletons. The sample consisted of non-naive T cells sorted from PBMCs, taken more than 35 days after vaccination. The source of these receptors is a man in his fifties who received an inactivated influenza vaccine.

The chain links TRBV14 to TRBJ2-7; D possibly matches TRBD1 or TRBD2 (5 bases each). Looked up from germline, CDR1 is SGHDN and CDR2 is FVKESK. The CDR3 is 14 residues long. V was shortened by 2 bases and J by 3 bases, with 11 bases between the two germline ends. In DNA, the CDR3 is TGTGCCAGCAGCCAACGGGACGGGGTCTACGAGCAGTACTTC. Its translation is CASSQRDGVYEQYF.

This clonotype was counted ten times or more. This chain joins TRBV12-3 or TRBV12-4 and TRBJ2-2; 7 bases are shared with TRBD1. V gave up 4 bases and J gave up 5 bases; unmatched junction bases: 7. This CDR3 region has 15 residues. The DNA for the CDR3 is TGTGCCAGCAGTTCATCGACAGGGATGACCGGGGAGCTGTTTTTT. Its translation is CASSSSTGMTGELFF.

V usage is TRBV6-2 or TRBV6-3 and J usage is TRBJ2-2, with 9 bases identical to TRBD1. There are 17 residues in the CDR3. Germline V gives CDR1 MNHEY, CDR2 SVGEGT. The J segment lost 1 base and the V segment lost 0 bases, leaving 3 bases of the junction unmatched. The CDR3 is CASSYSGTGRNTGELFF. The CDR3 DNA follows: TGTGCCAGCAGTTACTCCGGGACAGGGAGGAACACCGGGGAGCTGTTTTTT.

This CDR3 is CASSPRTGWEQYF. The DNA for the CDR3 is TGTGCCAGCAGCCCGAGGACCGGTTGGGAGCAGTACTTC. J is TRBJ2-7 and V is TRBV9; the D is unclear. This CDR3 comprises 13 residues. The germline gives CDR1 SGDLS, CDR2 YYNGEE. Trimming pared 4 bases from V and 7 bases from J, leaving 15 bases between. Full variable domain (outside the CDR3, taken from reference TRBV9 and TRBJ2-7): DSGVTQTPKHLITATGQRVTLRCSPRSGDLSVYWYQQSLDQGLQFLIQYYNGEERAKGNILERFSAQQFPDLHSELNLSSLELGDSALYFCASSPRTGWEQYFGPGTRLTVT.

This clonotype occurred a few times. The rearrangement links TRBV7-9 to TRBJ2-5; weak D call: TRBD2 (5 bases). The CDR3 loop spans 14 amino acids. Trimming took 5 bases from V and 1 from J, leaving 11 bases between them. Germline V gives CDR1 SEHNR, CDR2 FQNEAQ (reference sequence). DNA for the CDR3: TGTGCCAGCAGCCCCCGGCTAGCCCAAGAGACCCAGTACTTC. It yields the protein CASSPRLAQETQYF. Using reference TRBV7-9 and TRBJ2-5 for the parts outside the CDR3, the full variable domain is DTGVSQNPRHKITKRGQNVTFRCDPISEHNRLYWYRQTLGQGPEFLTYFQNEAQLEKSRLLSDRFSAERPKGSFSTLEIQRTEQGDSAMYLCASSPRLAQETQYFGPGTRLLVL.

V gene TRBV3-1 combines with J gene TRBJ2-5; 9 positions agree with TRBD2. V trimming: 4 bases; J trimming: 1 base; junction bases outside the gene matches: 13. There are 18 residues in the CDR3. Germline-derived CDR1 and CDR2 are LGHDT and YNNKEL (reference sequence). This CDR3 is CASSPGQTSGPTQETQYF. The DNA for the CDR3 is TGTGCCAGCAGCCCGGGACAAACTAGCGGGCCCACCCAAGAGACCCAGTACTTC.

The rearrangement joins TRBV9 to TRBJ2-1; TRBD1 or TRBD2 may be the D gene (5 bases each). This CDR3 is 15 amino acids long. CDR1 SGDLS and CDR2 YYNGEE come from the germline V gene. V was shortened by 0 bases and J by 7 bases, with 14 bases between the two germline ends. CDR3 protein: CASSVATGTPNEQFF. As DNA, the CDR3 is TGTGCCAGCAGCGTAGCTACGGGGACGCCGAATGAGCAGTTCTTC.

The J gene is TRBJ2-3, the V gene TRBV4-1; no clear D. CDR1 is MGHRA, CDR2 YSYEKL, per germline. CDR3 size: 17 residues. Trimming pared 0 bases from V and 0 bases from J, leaving 13 bases between. CDR3 sequence (DNA): TGCGCCAGCAGCCAAGATATGGGCAAGGGAAGCACAGATACGCAGTATTTT. Translated, it gives CASSQDMGKGSTDTQYF.

V is TRBV6-2 or TRBV6-3 and J is TRBJ2-3; 7 bases are shared with TRBD2. The V segment lost 10 bases and the J segment 8 bases; nucleotides outside the gene matches: 15. The CDR3 runs to 14 residues. Germline V CDR1 and CDR2: MNHEY, SVGEGT. CDR3 residues: CATQSRENFGTQYF. For the CDR3, the DNA is TGTGCCACCCAATCGCGGGAGAATTTTGGTACGCAGTATTTT.

This clonotype was counted at least ten times. J is TRBJ2-4 and V is TRBV11-2; tentatively, D is TRBD1 or TRBD2 (5 bases each). Germline CDR1 reads SGHAT; CDR2 reads FQNNGV. There are 15 residues in the CDR3. V shed 6 bases and J shed 7 bases, with 19 bases lying between them. The CDR3 here is CASRHPGGRSNIQYF. CDR3 in DNA: TGTGCCAGCAGACACCCTGGGGGTAGATCGAACATTCAGTACTTC.

This clonotype was observed many times. The chain employs TRBV18 and TRBJ2-7; D gene unclear. Germline CDR1 KGHSH, CDR2 LQKENI. The CDR3 is 13 amino acids. The V gene lost 2 bases and the J gene lost 2 bases, with 7 bases spanning the gap. The CDR3 loop reads CASSPGFAYEQYF. In DNA, the CDR3 is TGTGCCAGCTCACCAGGATTTGCCTACGAGCAGTACTTC.

Many counts were recorded for this clonotype. This chain's CDR3 is CSAKTGAAQETQYF. DNA of the CDR3: TGCAGCGCAAAGACAGGGGCCGCGCAAGAGACCCAGTACTTC. The chain couples TRBV29-1 to TRBJ2-5; 8 bases match TRBD1. The CDR3 runs 14 residues. Germline V gene data show CDR1 as SQVTM and CDR2 as ANQGSEA. V gave up 7 bases and J gave up 2 bases; unmatched junction bases: 9.

At least ten counts were recorded for this clonotype. CDR3 residues: CSARDPGNTEAFF. The DNA of the CDR3 is TGCAGTGCTAGAGATCCCGGGAACACTGAAGCTTTCTTT. The genes are TRBV20-1 and TRBJ1-1; D gene ambiguous. Trimming removed 0 bases at V and 1 base at J, with 6 bases between. The CDR3 contains 13 residues. In germline, CDR1 is DFQATT, CDR2 SNEGSKA (reference sequence).

This clonotype was recorded at least ten times. V and J are TRBV5-1 and TRBJ1-6; D remains ambiguous. The CDR3 has 14 amino acids. V gave up 7 bases and J gave up 3 bases, with 11 bases separating them. The V gene's germline CDR1 is SGHRS and CDR2 YFSETQ. CDR3 DNA: TGCGCCAGCCGCGAGGGAGACTATAATTCACCCCTCCACTTT. This sequence encodes CASREGDYNSPLHF.

The chain couples TRBV5-1 to TRBJ1-2; D remains ambiguous. Germline lookup yields CDR1 SGHRS and CDR2 YFSETQ. Trimming took off 4 bases at V and 6 bases at J, with 13 bases between the two ends. The length of the CDR3 is 13 residues. The CDR3 region has the DNA TGCGCCAGCAGCCAAGGAGACTCGGATGGCTACACCTTC. This translates into CASSQGDSDGYTF.

This clonotype came up many times. CDR3: CASTELPVESRYGYTF. Here the CDR3 DNA reads TGTGCCAGCACCGAATTACCCGTCGAGTCTCGGTATGGCTACACCTTC. The V and J genes are TRBV12-3 or TRBV12-4 and TRBJ1-2; no clear D. Trimming pared 7 bases from V and 5 bases from J, leaving 23 bases between. The CDR3 is 16 amino acids.

This clonotype was observed at least ten times. The chain joins TRBV7-2 to TRBJ2-7; D may be TRBD2 (5 bases). Germline V gene lookup returns CDR1 SGHTA and CDR2 FQGNSA. This CDR3 comprises 14 residues. Trimming took 5 bases from V and 6 from J, leaving 17 bases between them. DNA of the CDR3: TGTGCCAGCAGCCCCCTCGATCGGCGGGCCGAGCAGTACTTC. Translation gives CASSPLDRRAEQYF. Supplemented by reference TRBV7-2 and TRBJ2-7, the full variable domain reads GAGVSQSPSNKVTEKGKDVELRCDPISGHTALYWYRQSLGQGLEFLIYFQGNSAPDKSGLPSDRFSAERTGGSVSTLTIQRTQQEDSAVYLCASSPLDRRAEQYFGPGTRLTVT.

This clonotype was seen ten or more times. The J gene is TRBJ1-4, the V gene TRBV12-3 or TRBV12-4, with a weak D call TRBD1 (5 bases). Trimming took 7 bases from V and 7 from J, leaving 13 bases between them. The CDR3 covers 13 residues. CDR3 loop: CASIRTGGEKLFF. The CDR3 DNA is TGTGCCAGCATCCGGACCGGGGGTGAAAAACTGTTTTTT.

The sample holds many counts of this clonotype. This chain uses TRBV30 with TRBJ1-2, with D tentatively TRBD1 (6 bases). The CDR3 sequence is 12 residues long. V was shortened by 3 bases and J by 4 bases, with 9 bases between the two germline ends. The germline V gene encodes CDR1 GTSNPN and CDR2 SVGIG (reference sequence). CDR3 coding DNA: TGTGCCTGGAGAGGGGGAGGCTATGGCTACACCTTC. Protein product: CAWRGGGYGYTF.

In its sample, this clonotype was seen a few times. The chain carries TRBV5-1 and TRBJ1-2; TRBD1 might be the D (5 bases). In germline, CDR1 is SGHRS, CDR2 YFSETQ. The CDR3 sequence is 12 residues long. With 4 bases removed from V and 8 bases from J, the gap between germline ends came to 12 bases. CDR3 residues: CASSQGLGGYTF. CDR3 sequence (DNA): TGCGCCAGCAGCCAGGGCTTGGGGGGCTACACCTTC.

This clonotype was detected a few times. This chain uses TRBV13 with TRBJ2-5; D is uncertain. The V gene lost 4 bases and the J gene lost 4 bases, with 13 bases spanning the gap. Germline assignment: CDR1 PRHDT and CDR2 FYEKMQ (reference sequence). There are 14 residues in the CDR3. CDR3 sequence (DNA): TGTGCCAGCAGCTCGCGACTCTGGACAGAGACCCAGTACTTC. It codes for CASSSRLWTETQYF.

This clonotype has ten or more counts. The V and J genes are TRBV20-1 and TRBJ1-1; the D is unclear. Germline lookup yields CDR1 DFQATT and CDR2 SNEGSKA (reference sequence). The CDR3 contains 14 residues. Trimming shortened V by 3 bases and J by 2 bases, and 13 bases separated the two germline ends. In DNA, the CDR3 is TGCAGTGCTAGTAGCGCCAGCTTTAACACTGAAGCTTTCTTT. The encoded protein is CSASSASFNTEAFF.

This clonotype was counted at least ten times. The chain joins TRBV12-3 or TRBV12-4 to TRBJ2-5; tentative D call: TRBD2 (5 bases). V lost 2 bases to trimming and J lost 2 bases, with 9 bases between them. This CDR3 region has 14 residues. The DNA for the CDR3 is TGTGCCAGCAGTTTAAGGGAGAGACAAGAGACCCAGTACTTC. Translation: CASSLRERQETQYF.

There are many counts of this clonotype. This sequence joins TRBV7-6 and TRBJ2-3; 12 bases are shared with TRBD2. Germline-derived CDR1 and CDR2 are SGHVS and FNYEAQ. There are 16 residues in the CDR3. With V trimmed by 5 bases and J by 3 bases, 6 bases remained unmatched. The CDR3 is CASSIRTSGITDTQYF. In DNA, the CDR3 is TGTGCCAGCAGCATTAGGACTAGCGGGATTACAGATACGCAGTATTTT.

The J gene is TRBJ2-3, the V gene TRBV5-5; D not certain. V was pared by 5 bases and J by 6 bases, with 16 bases between. Germline V lookup: CDR1 SGHKS, CDR2 YYEKEE (reference sequence). The CDR3 has 14 amino acids. The CDR3 is CASSLTINGDTQYF. CDR3 nucleotides: TGTGCCAGCAGTCTGACGATTAATGGGGATACGCAGTATTTT. Looking up the rest from reference TRBV5-5 and TRBJ2-3 gives the full variable domain: DAGVTQSPTHLIKTRGQQVTLRCSPISGHKSVSWYQQVLGQGPQFIFQYYEKEERGRGNFPDRFSARQFPNYSSELNVNALLLGDSALYLCASSLTINGDTQYFGPGTRLTVL.

This clonotype was counted only a few times. The rearrangement links TRBV18 to TRBJ1-1, with D hard to call. V lost 5 bases to trimming and J lost 4 bases, with 14 bases between them. The CDR3 is 14 amino acids. The germline V gene encodes CDR1 KGHSH and CDR2 LQKENI. In DNA form, the CDR3 reads TGTGCCAGCTCAGCTCGAGTGGTGGGCACTGAAGCTTTCTTT. Protein sequence: CASSARVVGTEAFF.

The chain joins TRBV6-1 to TRBJ2-3; D may be TRBD2 (5 bases). V shed 11 bases and J shed 5 bases, with 8 bases lying between them. The CDR3 spans 10 residues. Germline loops: CDR1 MNHNS, CDR2 SASEGT. This chain's CDR3 is CAHGEDTQYF. CDR3 in DNA: TGTGCCCACGGGGAAGATACGCAGTATTTT.

V usage is TRBV5-1 and J usage is TRBJ2-4, with D unclear. Germline-derived CDR1 and CDR2 are SGHRS and YFSETQ. V shed 4 bases and J shed 7 bases, with 18 bases lying between them. CDR3 length: 15 amino acids. CDR3 bases: TGCGCCAGCAGCCACGCGCCAGGAGTCGAGAACATTCAGTACTTC. Translating gives CASSHAPGVENIQYF.